Listed below are T cell receptor beta chains from one sample, sequenced in a study of T cells after yellow fever vaccination. TCRdb reanalysed the 5' RACE reads using MiXCR and keeps one entry per CDR3 protein. Of under 500,000 distinct CDR3 sequences listed, around 19% are singletons. Sequencing was performed on PBMCs, taken before the yellow fever booster vaccination. The receptors here all came from a man aged 18 to 29 who received the YFV17D yellow fever vaccine. Each CDR3 is given without its conserved first and last residue. Each record gives: J gene, V gene, CDR3 protein.

TRBJ2-3 TRBV6-2/TRBV6-3 ASSYSRTSGGRVDTQY
TRBJ2-7 TRBV25-1 ASSEYGTGGEQY
TRBJ2-3 TRBV27 ASSLSITDTQY
TRBJ1-2 TRBV2 ASIGETGGGYT
TRBJ2-3 TRBV7-2 ASSLALSDTQY
TRBJ1-1 TRBV7-9 ASSVGQGATEAF
TRBJ1-2 TRBV4-1 ASSHSRDGDYGYT
TRBJ1-2 TRBV25-1 ASSDPRGPSFIYT
TRBJ2-3 TRBV20-1 SALRDRGPDTQY
TRBJ1-1 TRBV6-6 ASSFRTGVMNTEAF
TRBJ1-2 TRBV2 ASSRGTGDPNAGYT
TRBJ2-1 TRBV28 ASSAQGGGHNEQF
TRBJ2-1 TRBV4-3 ASSQVGSGNEQF
TRBJ1-1 TRBV4-1 ASSRDREDPTEAF
TRBJ2-3 TRBV14 ASSQDKSGRGSDTQY
TRBJ2-5 TRBV10-3 AISESGLETQY
TRBJ2-3 TRBV7-7 ASSPEERGTQY
TRBJ1-1 TRBV29-1 STGGADRIAF
TRBJ2-1 TRBV6-1 ASSEGRPYNEQF
TRBJ1-6 TRBV5-5 ASSPGRNYNSPLH
TRBJ2-3 TRBV7-3 ASSLGGRGLTDTQY
TRBJ2-7 TRBV2 ASSAFRDHEQY
TRBJ2-1 TRBV20-1 SARPGTGNNEQF
TRBJ2-1 TRBV20-1 SARTSGGSYNEQF
TRBJ2-7 TRBV6-4 ASSDGTSGGEQY
TRBJ1-1 TRBV9 ASSVSSLNTEAF
TRBJ2-5 TRBV7-1 ASSSTEKETQY
TRBJ2-5 TRBV3-1 ASSQDHQGPGETQY
TRBJ2-5 TRBV5-1 ASSLLAGGYQETQY
TRBJ2-7 TRBV6-1 ASSEEWGLAYDQY
TRBJ2-2 TRBV7-2 ASSPRPTSGAWGGELF
TRBJ2-1 TRBV5-1 ASSLEEAGGGEQF
TRBJ2-1 TRBV5-4 ASSLGSGGHEQF
TRBJ2-5 TRBV20-1 SARVRGGGRETQY
TRBJ1-6 TRBV5-5 ASSLLPAPGRGDNSPLH
TRBJ1-6 TRBV7-2 ASSLEAGSPLH
TRBJ2-1 TRBV6-5 ASSSGLAGITVSSYNEQF
TRBJ1-2 TRBV20-1 SAKRAPQRGYGYT
TRBJ2-1 TRBV11-2 ASSLEGREQF
TRBJ2-3 TRBV6-5 ASSYSLQGRADTQY
TRBJ2-6 TRBV12-3/TRBV12-4 ASRQISGANVLT
TRBJ2-5 TRBV10-2 ASSEGSGWGDQETQY
TRBJ2-2 TRBV5-1 ASSYGFSGELF
TRBJ2-3 TRBV4-1 ASSHPTSGGPTDTQY
TRBJ2-7 TRBV30 AWLRGKSYEQY
TRBJ2-1 TRBV4-3 ASSQRRGGRDNEQF
TRBJ2-5 TRBV7-3 ASSLYGGGTQY
TRBJ1-1 TRBV9 ASSVDGLSGTEAF
TRBJ2-2 TRBV27 ASSLRSGGAMELF
TRBJ2-5 TRBV12-3/TRBV12-4 ASSPRGALQETQY
TRBJ2-1 TRBV5-6 ASSLGPPRESYNEQF
TRBJ2-3 TRBV9 ASSVVLGDTQY
TRBJ2-3 TRBV5-1 ASSRIGLAGTTDTQY
TRBJ1-4 TRBV4-3 ASSQDWDGEEEKLF
TRBJ1-2 TRBV7-9 ASSPVPAANYGYT
TRBJ1-1 TRBV5-1 ASSLGAGDGTEAF
TRBJ1-1 TRBV7-9 ASSMGQGGNTEAF